This TCR beta chain emerged from a study of identical twins. TCRdb re-called the 5' RACE reads with MiXCR, one entry per CDR3 protein. This table has 500,000 or so distinct CDR3 sequences, 12% to 15% appearing once. This clonotype appeared many times. The CDR3 runs 16 residues. The germline V gene encodes CDR1 SGHKS and CDR2 YYEKEE (reference sequence). The V end lost 0 bases, the J end lost 1 base, and 11 bases lay between the germline ends. These data also featured in a second study, about yellow fever vaccine responses in identical twins.

Sequenced: CD4+ T cells sorted from blood. The receptor was isolated from a woman aged 18-35 years in good health. The genes are TRBV5-5 and TRBJ2-1; perhaps TRBD2 as D (6 bases). The CDR3 here is CASSLGTIPSYNEQFF. The CDR3, as DNA: TGTGCCAGCAGCTTGGGGACTATCCCGTCCTACAATGAGCAGTTCTTC.